The next 8 T cell receptor beta chains were all read from a single sample in a study of T cell responses to AZD1222 COVID-19 vaccine. Method: immunoSEQ multiplex PCR; TCRdb's copy keeps in-frame clones and lacks some. This table holds fewer than 110,000 clones, about 87% found once. Sequences were derived from peripheral blood, sampled 28 days after the second AZD1222 dose. The origin of the receptors is an adult who received the AZD1222 COVID-19 vaccine.

The chain joins TRBV7-9 to TRBJ2-7; 7 nucleotides align to TRBD2. J lost 3 bases, V lost 2 bases, and 4 bases had no gene match. CDR3 length equals 14 residues. Germline assignment: CDR1 SEHNR and CDR2 FQNEAQ (reference sequence). The CDR3 spells CASSLLSSGYEQYF. DNA for the CDR3: TGTGCCAGCAGCTTATTATCTAGCGGCTACGAGCAGTACTTC.

The rearrangement uses TRBV4-1 and TRBJ1-5; 9 positions agree with TRBD1. Germline assignment: CDR1 MGHRA and CDR2 YSYEKL. V shed 3 bases and J 6 bases; nucleotides not matched to a gene: 6. The CDR3 sequence is 15 residues long. As DNA, the CDR3 is TGCGCCAGCAGCCACGCAGACAGGGGGGTTCAGCCCCAGCATTTT. Protein: CASSHADRGVQPQHF.

V is TRBV27 and J is TRBJ1-5; unclear D gene. Germline loops: CDR1 MNHEY, CDR2 SMNVEV (reference sequence). This CDR3 region has 19 residues. V lost 2 bases to trimming and J lost 0 bases, with 20 bases between them. The CDR3: CASSLTGNYLTNSNQPQHF. CDR3 sequence (DNA): TGTGCCAGCAGTTTAACCGGGAACTACCTTACTAATAGCAATCAGCCCCAGCATTTT.

As DNA, the CDR3 is TGTGCCAGCAGTGAAGTTGTGACAGGGGGCGGTGGTGGCTACACCTTC. Its translation: CASSEVVTGGGGGYTF. The chain carries TRBV6-1 and TRBJ1-2; 10 bases are shared with TRBD1. The junction had 9 bases not matched to a gene; V was cut back by 1 base and J by 7 bases. CDR1 is MNHNS and CDR2 is SASEGT in the germline V gene. The CDR3 is made up of 16 amino acids.

V and J are TRBV7-2 and TRBJ1-5; D is possibly TRBD1 (5 bases). V was trimmed by 6 bases and J by 5 bases, leaving 14 bases between them. The CDR3 has 14 amino acids. Germline CDR1 SGHTA, CDR2 FQGNSA. CDR3 in DNA: TGTGCCAGCAGTCCAGGGTATAAGCATCAGCCCCAGCATTTT. It codes for CASSPGYKHQPQHF.

The gene calls are TRBV29-1 and TRBJ2-3; unclear D gene. Germline V gene data show CDR1 as SQVTM and CDR2 as ANQGSEA. Trimming cost V 1 base and J 2 bases, with 7 bases left between them. This CDR3 has 13 residues. The CDR3: CSVEGPDTDTQYF. In nucleotides, the CDR3 is TGCAGCGTTGAAGGGCCCGACACAGATACGCAGTATTTT.

The chain uses TRBV7-9 and TRBJ1-3, with D perhaps matching TRBD1 (6 bases). Trimming stripped 5 bases from V and 0 bases from J, with 20 bases between. Germline-derived CDR1 and CDR2 are SEHNR and FQNEAQ (reference sequence). The CDR3 runs to 18 residues. The CDR3 spells CASSRRPRTDPSGNTIYF. The CDR3 DNA reads as TGTGCCAGCAGCCGTCGACCCAGGACAGACCCCTCTGGAAACACCATATATTTT.

The chain employs TRBV29-1 and TRBJ2-1, with D possibly TRBD2 on 6 matching bases. V shed 4 bases and J shed 7 bases, with 14 bases lying between them. This CDR3 is built from 13 residues. Looked up from germline, CDR1 is SQVTM and CDR2 is ANQGSEA. Written as DNA, the CDR3 is TGCAGCGTTGTCGGGGGTGGCGGGAATGAGCAGTTCTTC. Translating it yields CSVVGGGGNEQFF.